This T cell receptor (beta chain) is from a study of Graves' ophthalmopathy and Graves' hyperthyroidism. Sampling 10 ml of fresh peripheral blood provided the PBMCs. Study results and limitations: Blood was where most expanded thyroid clonotypes above 0.001 frequency also turned up. The model flagged ophthalmopathy progression at 65% to 71% sensitivity and around 77% specificity. Distinction of ophthalmopathy from stable hyperthyroidism by a 13-signature model reached approximately 89% sensitivity and 75% to 84% specificity.

CDR1 and CDR2 (germline): SEHNR, FQNEAQ (reference sequence). The CDR3 totals 13 residues. V lost 5 bases and J lost 6, with 13 bases in between. TCR beta CDR3 amplification used RNA transcripts. The library came from an HTBI-primed first-round RT-PCR and a second-round multiplex PCR. In TCRdb, the multiplex PCR reads were re-called with MiXCR into one record per CDR3 protein. Of about 220,000 distinct CDR3 sequences listed, under 25% are singletons. The sample holds many counts of this clonotype. Its antigen is currently unknown. The specimen was peripheral blood. The source is a woman aged 50 to 65 with Graves' ophthalmopathy. V gene TRBV7-9 combines with J gene TRBJ1-1, with a tentative D call TRBD1 (6 bases). CDR3 loop: CASSSSDSPEAFF. The CDR3 region has the DNA TGTGCCAGCAGCAGCTCGGACAGCCCTGAAGCTTTCTTT.